This entry lists 24 T cell receptor beta chains sequenced from one sample in a study of metastatic and nonmetastatic thyroid tumors (dated by TCRdb to 2020 to 2021). Library construction relied on PCR. Sequencing took place on an Illumina HiSeq 4000. TCRdb passed the public sequencing reads through fastp at Q25 and MiXCR, retaining productive beta sequences. Counted in this sample were roughly 33,000 clones; about 15% of them appeared once. 6.9% of the sample belongs to the ten largest clones. No patient had received any treatment before thyroid surgery. The source material was blood. The receptors were sampled from a female donor with papillary thyroid cancer or a benign thyroid nodule (not recorded which). Some clones in this sample may be carry-over from other donors' samples.

This clone was recorded a few times. A much larger clone lies a single base off, so this may be a read error. This chain connects TRBV29-1 to TRBJ1-1; no firm D call. This CDR3 is 8 amino acids long. Germline V gives CDR1 SQVTM, CDR2 ANQGSEA. DNA of the CDR3: TGCAGCCTTGAACCAGCTTTCTTT. It specifies CSLEPAFF.

The rearrangement links TRBV27 to TRBJ2-3; D is tentatively TRBD1 or TRBD2 (6 bases each). The CDR3 length is 16 residues. Trimming cost V 5 bases and J 6 bases, with 21 bases left between them. Germline values: CDR1 MNHEY, CDR2 SMNVEV (reference sequence). In DNA, the CDR3 is TGTGCCAGCAGTCTACGTACTAGCTGGAGGGGGGATACGCAGTATTTT. This translates into CASSLRTSWRGDTQYF.

Ten or more counts support this clone. The chain employs TRBV19 and TRBJ2-7; unclear D gene. The CDR3 runs to 13 residues. V lost 1 base and J lost 4, with 8 bases in between. Per the germline V gene, CDR1 is LNHDA and CDR2 is SQIVND (reference sequence). In DNA form, the CDR3 reads TGTGCCAGTAGTATAGGGAGACGATACGAGCAGTACTTC. It yields the protein CASSIGRRYEQYF.

The table lists this clone with a few counts. The chain recombines TRBV11-2 with TRBJ2-7; 7 nucleotides match TRBD2. Per the germline V gene, CDR1 is SGHAT and CDR2 is FQNNGV. The CDR3 has 16 amino acids. V lost 3 bases and J lost 5; bases outside the gene matches: 13. The CDR3 sequence is CASSFTLGGDRHEQYF. As DNA, the CDR3 is TGTGCCAGCAGCTTCACTCTGGGAGGGGATCGCCACGAGCAGTACTTC.

This clone has just one count. V gene TRBV5-1 combines with J gene TRBJ2-3; TRBD2 aligns across 13 bases. CDR1 and CDR2 from the germline V gene are SGHRS and YFSETQ. CDR3 length: 17 amino acids. J gave up 2 bases and V 3 bases, and 6 bases lay outside the gene matches. The CDR3 reads CASSSELAGGPTDTQYF. CDR3 bases: TGCGCCAGCAGCTCGGAACTAGCGGGAGGGCCCACAGATACGCAGTATTTT.

The rearrangement uses TRBV10-1 and TRBJ2-7, with TRBD2 as a possible D gene (7 bases). The V end was cut by 0 bases, the J end by 7 bases, with 28 bases between. Germline CDR1 reads WNHNN; CDR2 reads SYGVQD (reference sequence). The CDR3 runs to 19 residues. In DNA form, the CDR3 reads TGCGCCAGCAGTGAGTCGAGTCTACGGGGGCCAGCGGGACTACTTGAGCAGTACTTC. Translation: CASSESSLRGPAGLLEQYF.

This clone showed up many times. The J gene is TRBJ1-4, the V gene TRBV5-1, with TRBD1 identical over 7 bases. The CDR3 runs 17 residues. V lost 2 bases and J lost 0; bases outside the gene matches: 7. The germline gives CDR1 SGHRS, CDR2 YFSETQ. For the CDR3, the DNA is TGCGCCAGCAGCTTAGGAGGGACAGCTCCAACTAATGAAAAACTGTTTTTT. This encodes CASSLGGTAPTNEKLFF.

The chain has TRBV20-1 and TRBJ1-2; D unclear. This CDR3 has 12 amino acids. CDR1 is DFQATT and CDR2 is SNEGSKA in the germline V gene (reference sequence). V was shortened by 4 bases and J by 7 bases, with 13 bases between the two germline ends. CDR3 nucleotide sequence: TGCAGTGCTACCCCGACGGTCCGTGGCTACACCTTC. Translated: CSATPTVRGYTF.

This clone was seen repeatedly, ten times or more. The chain has TRBV6-5 and TRBJ1-4; D is perhaps TRBD1 (5 bases). CDR1 MNHEY and CDR2 SVGAGI come from the germline V gene. The V and J ends lost 2 bases and 8 bases respectively, with 9 bases between them. This CDR3 is 13 amino acids long. The CDR3 here is CASSYPQEEKLFF. Written as DNA, the CDR3 is TGTGCCAGCAGTTACCCACAGGAAGAAAAACTGTTTTTT.

This clone occurred many times. Within the sample, other DNA sequences also encode this same CDR3. V is TRBV5-1 and J is TRBJ2-6, with TRBD1 identical over 8 bases. The CDR3 totals 17 residues. The V gene end was trimmed by 4 bases and the J gene end by 1 base; junction bases not matched to a gene: 7. Germline CDR1 SGHRS, CDR2 YFSETQ. For the CDR3, the DNA is TGCGCCAGCAGCGGGGACAGGCCTTCGTCTGGGGCCAACGTCCTGACTTTC. Translated: CASSGDRPSSGANVLTF.

In this sample, this clone turned up many times. This rearrangement joins TRBV2 to TRBJ2-1; 9 positions match TRBD2. CDR1 and CDR2 from the germline V gene are SNHLY and FYNNEI. V shed 6 bases, J shed 4 bases, and the junction held 7 bases outside the gene matches. The CDR3 length is 15 residues. The CDR3, as DNA: TGTGCCAGCAGGGAGACTAGCGGACTTTACAATGAGCAGTTCTTC. This codes for CASRETSGLYNEQFF.

At least ten counts were recorded for this clone. This CDR3 reads CAWSARGLGNQPQHF. The CDR3 DNA follows: TGTGCCTGGAGTGCCAGGGGGCTCGGGAATCAGCCCCAGCATTTT. V is TRBV30 and J is TRBJ1-5; 8 bases align to TRBD1. The CDR3 covers 15 residues. J lost 4 bases, V lost 1 base, and 6 bases had no gene match. Per the germline V gene, CDR1 is GTSNPN and CDR2 is SVGIG (reference sequence).

This clone has a count of ten or more. The chain has TRBV5-5 and TRBJ2-7; 9 positions agree with TRBD2. V trimming: 5 bases; J trimming: 4 bases; junction bases outside the gene matches: 10. The CDR3 runs to 15 residues. CDR1 SGHKS and CDR2 YYEKEE come from the germline V gene (reference sequence). The CDR3 DNA sequence: TGTGCCAGCAGTTTCCAGTTAGCGGGAGCGTACGAGCAGTACTTC. Encoded protein: CASSFQLAGAYEQYF. The entire variable domain, with the rest obtained from reference TRBV5-5 and TRBJ2-7, is as follows: DAGVTQSPTHLIKTRGQQVTLRCSPISGHKSVSWYQQVLGQGPQFIFQYYEKEERGRGNFPDRFSARQFPNYSSELNVNALLLGDSALYLCASSFQLAGAYEQYFGPGTRLTVT.

This clone was counted a few times. This chain links TRBV15 with TRBJ1-1; no definite D call. The CDR3 runs to 17 residues. In germline, CDR1 is LNHNV, CDR2 YYDKDF (reference sequence). V was trimmed by 6 bases and J by 0 bases, leaving 20 bases between them. The CDR3 coding sequence is TGTGCCACCAGGGAGGCCCGATGGCAGAAGATGAACACTGAAGCTTTCTTT. Translating it yields CATREARWQKMNTEAFF.

This clone came up many times. The chain links TRBV2 to TRBJ1-6; unclear D gene. The CDR3 runs to 14 residues. The ends were cut back, 3 bases at V and 1 base at J, with 4 bases in the middle. Germline CDR1 is SNHLY and CDR2 is FYNNEI. In DNA, the CDR3 is TGTGCCAGCAGTGAGACATCCTATAATTCACCCCTCCACTTT. Translation gives CASSETSYNSPLHF.

The rearrangement joins TRBV4-1 to TRBJ2-7; maybe TRBD1 (5 bases). Germline CDR1 MGHRA, CDR2 YSYEKL. The V and J ends lost 0 bases and 4 bases respectively, with 10 bases between them. The CDR3 is made up of 14 amino acids. CDR3 loop: CASSQDPRGYEQYF. The CDR3 region has the DNA TGCGCCAGCAGCCAAGATCCTAGGGGTTACGAGCAGTACTTC.

This clone has a count of ten or more. The V gene is TRBV7-9, the J gene TRBJ1-2, with 8 bases aligning to TRBD1. Germline CDR1 and CDR2: SEHNR and FQNEAQ (reference sequence). CDR3 size: 15 residues. Germline trimming cut 0 bases from V and 5 bases from J; bases unmatched to any gene: 5. The CDR3: CASSLARDRGYGYTF. The CDR3 bases are TGTGCCAGCAGCTTAGCGCGCGACAGGGGATATGGCTACACCTTC.

Ten or more counts support this clone. The genes are TRBV5-1 and TRBJ2-7, with a weak D call TRBD2 (6 bases). This CDR3 region has 14 residues. Deletions cut 2 bases from V and 6 bases from J, with 15 bases between. Germline CDR1 is SGHRS and CDR2 is YFSETQ. The CDR3 DNA reads TGCGCCAGCAGCTTAACTAGCACCCTTAGCGAGCAGTACTTC. Translated, it gives CASSLTSTLSEQYF.

The sample holds many counts of this clone. Other DNA sequences in the sample encode the same CDR3. This chain links TRBV29-1 with TRBJ1-1, with 7 positions matching TRBD1. Per germline, CDR1 SQVTM and CDR2 ANQGSEA. The CDR3 sequence is 11 residues long. J lost 5 bases, V lost 5 bases, and 2 bases had no gene match. CDR3 DNA: TGCAGCGTTATGACAGGGACTGAAGCTTTCTTT. It is translated as CSVMTGTEAFF.

The chain carries TRBV5-1 and TRBJ1-3, with TRBD1 identical over 9 bases. Trimming cost V 8 bases and J 0 bases; bases outside gene matches: 15. Germline assignment: CDR1 SGHRS and CDR2 YFSETQ. The length of the CDR3 is 18 residues. The CDR3 protein is CASSLGDRVHLSGNTIYF. In DNA, the CDR3 is TGCGCCAGTTCTCTGGGGGACAGGGTGCACCTCTCTGGAAACACCATATATTTT.

The chain has TRBV20-1 and TRBJ2-7; D is uncertain. Germline assignment: CDR1 DFQATT and CDR2 SNEGSKA (reference sequence). The CDR3 contains 11 residues. Between the trimmed V and J ends, which lost 5 bases and 6 bases, there was a span of 11 bases. The DNA of the CDR3 is TGCAGTGCTGGCCATGCCTGCGAGCAGTACTTC. Amino acid sequence: CSAGHACEQYF.

This clone has at least ten counts. The V gene is TRBV5-6, the J gene TRBJ2-3, with TRBD2 matching 8 bases. The CDR3 has 14 residues. V was clipped by 0 bases and J by 6 bases; unmatched bases: 3. Germline loops: CDR1 SGHDT, CDR2 YYEEEE. This CDR3 is CASSLDPGGDTQYF. DNA of the CDR3: TGTGCCAGCAGCTTGGATCCGGGGGGGGATACGCAGTATTTT.

The chain combines TRBV12-3 or TRBV12-4 with TRBJ1-5, with 7 bases aligning to TRBD1. The CDR3 has 14 amino acids. The junction had 4 bases not matched to a gene; V was cut back by 2 bases and J by 6 bases. The CDR3 here is CASSLSGGGQPQHF. CDR3 DNA: TGTGCCAGCAGTTTATCAGGGGGTGGTCAGCCCCAGCATTTT.

This clone appeared many times. This chain links TRBV2 with TRBJ1-3, with D possibly matching TRBD1 (5 bases). V dropped 5 bases and J dropped 1 base, with 12 bases sitting between them. The CDR3 has 15 amino acids. Germline V CDR1 and CDR2: SNHLY, FYNNEI. The CDR3 DNA sequence: TGTGCCAGCAGTCCATACCAGGGTTCTGGAAACACCATATATTTT. Amino acids: CASSPYQGSGNTIYF.